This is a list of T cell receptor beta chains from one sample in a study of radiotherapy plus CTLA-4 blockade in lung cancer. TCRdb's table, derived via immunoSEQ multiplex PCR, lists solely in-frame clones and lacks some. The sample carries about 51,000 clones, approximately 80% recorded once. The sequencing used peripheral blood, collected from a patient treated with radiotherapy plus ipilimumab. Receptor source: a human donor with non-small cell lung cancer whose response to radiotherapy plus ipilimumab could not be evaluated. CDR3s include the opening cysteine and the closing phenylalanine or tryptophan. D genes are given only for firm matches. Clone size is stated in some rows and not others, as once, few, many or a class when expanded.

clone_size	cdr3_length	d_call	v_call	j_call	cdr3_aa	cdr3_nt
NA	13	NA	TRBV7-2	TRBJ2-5	CASSLARAQTQYF	TGTGCCAGCAGCTTAGCGCGCGCACAGACCCAGTACTTC
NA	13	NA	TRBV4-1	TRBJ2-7	CASSQDLLYEQYF	TGCGCCAGCAGCCAAGATCTTCTCTACGAGCAGTACTTC
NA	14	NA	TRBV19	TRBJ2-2	CASRVQIASGELFF	TGTGCCAGTAGGGTCCAGATAGCAAGCGGGGAGCTGTTTTTT
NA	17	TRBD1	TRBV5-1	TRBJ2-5	CASSLPDTGDPQETQYF	TGCGCCAGCAGCCTCCCCGATACAGGGGACCCCCAAGAGACCCAGTACTTC
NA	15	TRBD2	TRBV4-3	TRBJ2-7	CASSEGTSGAYEQYF	TGCGCCAGCAGCGAAGGGACTAGCGGAGCCTACGAGCAGTACTTC
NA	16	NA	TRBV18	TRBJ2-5	CASSPSRYGHQETQYF	TGTGCCAGCTCACCAAGCAGGTACGGTCACCAAGAGACCCAGTACTTC
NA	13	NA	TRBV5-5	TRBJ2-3	CASSAISADTQYF	TGTGCCAGCAGCGCGATTTCCGCAGATACGCAGTATTTT
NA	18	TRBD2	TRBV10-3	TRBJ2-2	CAISELAGGPPDTGELFF	TGTGCCATCAGTGAGTTAGCGGGGGGGCCGCCGGACACCGGGGAGCTGTTTTTT
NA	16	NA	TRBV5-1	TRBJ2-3	CASSTRGRGSTDTQYF	TGCGCCAGCAGCACCCGGGGCAGGGGAAGCACAGATACGCAGTATTTT
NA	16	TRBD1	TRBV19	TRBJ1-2	CASSPPGTGVRYGYTF	TGTGCCAGTAGTCCACCAGGGACAGGGGTTCGGTATGGCTACACCTTC
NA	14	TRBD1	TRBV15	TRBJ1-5	CATSSGQGYQPQHF	TGTGCCACCAGCAGTGGACAGGGGTATCAGCCCCAGCATTTT
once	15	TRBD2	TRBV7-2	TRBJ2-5	CASSPYGRGVKTQYF	TGTGCCAGCAGCCCCTACGGGAGGGGGGTAAAGACCCAGTACTTC
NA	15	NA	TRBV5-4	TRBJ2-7	CASSLAGGDTYEQYF	TGTGCCAGCAGCTTGGCAGGAGGGGATACCTACGAGCAGTACTTC
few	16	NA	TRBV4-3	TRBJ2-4	CASSQDHKGGRVIQYF	TGCGCCAGCAGCCAAGATCATAAAGGGGGTCGGGTCATTCAGTACTTC
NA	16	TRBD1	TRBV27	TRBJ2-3	CASSPRTGAASDTQYF	TGTGCCAGCAGTCCCAGGACAGGGGCGGCCTCGGATACGCAGTATTTT
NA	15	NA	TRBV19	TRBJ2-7	CASSIARTNIYEQYF	TGTGCCAGTAGTATAGCCAGGACAAACATCTACGAGCAGTACTTC
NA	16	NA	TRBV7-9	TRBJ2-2	CASSALRGLAAGELFF	TGTGCCAGCAGCGCCCTTCGGGGGTTGGCTGCCGGGGAGCTGTTTTTT
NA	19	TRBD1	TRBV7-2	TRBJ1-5	CASSRKTQMTGGLNQPQHF	TGTGCCAGCAGCCGAAAGACACAAATGACAGGGGGACTCAATCAGCCCCAGCATTTT
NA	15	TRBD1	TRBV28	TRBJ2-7	CASNLPGQLSYEQYF	TGTGCCAGCAACCTTCCGGGACAGCTATCCTACGAGCAGTACTTC
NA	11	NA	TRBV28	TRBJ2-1	CASSLTDEQFF	TGTGCCAGCAGTTTGACAGATGAGCAGTTCTTC
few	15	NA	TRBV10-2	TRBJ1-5	CASSESRGGGQPQHF	TGCGCCAGCAGTGAGTCTCGTGGGGGCGGGCAGCCCCAGCATTTT
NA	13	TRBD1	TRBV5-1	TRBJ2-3	CASSTGQIDTQYF	TGCGCCAGCAGCACGGGACAGATAGATACGCAGTATTTT
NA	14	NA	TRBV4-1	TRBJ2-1	CASSRTTGYNEQFF	TGCGCCAGCAGCCGAACCACAGGGTACAATGAGCAGTTCTTC
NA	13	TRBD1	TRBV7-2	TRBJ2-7	CASSSDRNREQYF	TGTGCCAGCAGCTCGGACAGGAACCGCGAGCAGTACTTC
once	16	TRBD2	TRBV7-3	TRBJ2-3	CASSLGAGGSTDTQYF	TGTGCCAGCAGCTTAGGGGCGGGGGGAAGCACAGATACGCAGTATTTT
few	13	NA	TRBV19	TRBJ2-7	CASKYAAGYEQYF	TGTGCCAGTAAATATGCGGCTGGTTACGAGCAGTACTTC
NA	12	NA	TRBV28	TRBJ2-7	CASSLTGHEQYF	TGTGCCAGCAGTCTTACAGGGCACGAGCAGTACTTC
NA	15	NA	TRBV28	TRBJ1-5	CASNTPGQPGQPQHF	TGTGCCAGCAACACACCGGGACAACCTGGCCAGCCCCAGCATTTT
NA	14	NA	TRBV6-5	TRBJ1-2	CASSYFGGGSGYTF	TGTGCCAGCAGTTACTTCGGGGGGGGATCTGGCTACACCTTC
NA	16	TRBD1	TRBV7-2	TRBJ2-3	CASSRPGTGGADTQYF	TGTGCCAGCAGTCGCCCGGGGACAGGGGGCGCCGATACGCAGTATTTT
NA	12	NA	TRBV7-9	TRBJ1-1	CASSLRGDEAFF	TGTGCCAGCAGCTTGCGCGGTGATGAAGCTTTCTTT
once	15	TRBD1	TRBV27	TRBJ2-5	CASRPMYRGEETQYF	TGTGCCAGCAGACCCATGTACAGGGGCGAAGAGACCCAGTACTTC
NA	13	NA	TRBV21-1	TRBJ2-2	CASTLRGTGELFF	TGTGCCAGCACCTTAAGGGGGACCGGGGAGCTGTTTTTT
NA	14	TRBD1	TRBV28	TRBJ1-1	CASSPADRFAEAFF	TGTGCCAGCAGTCCGGCGGACAGGTTCGCTGAAGCTTTCTTT
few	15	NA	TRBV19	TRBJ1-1	CASSTMGATNTEAFF	TGTGCCAGTAGTACAATGGGGGCCACAAACACTGAAGCTTTCTTT
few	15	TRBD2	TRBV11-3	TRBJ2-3	CASSRLAGGQDTQYF	TGTGCCAGCAGCAGACTAGCGGGGGGACAAGATACGCAGTATTTT
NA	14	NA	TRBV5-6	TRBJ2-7	CASSPYGSQVEQYF	TGTGCCAGCAGCCCCTATGGCAGTCAGGTCGAGCAGTACTTC
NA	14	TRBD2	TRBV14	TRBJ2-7	CASSRYGGGYEQYF	TGTGCCAGCAGCCGGTACGGCGGGGGCTACGAGCAGTACTTC
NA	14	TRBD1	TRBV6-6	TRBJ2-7	CASSLTGGVYEQYF	TGTGCCAGCAGTCTCACAGGGGGCGTATACGAGCAGTACTTC
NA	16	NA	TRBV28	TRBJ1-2	CASSGGRGGLNYGYTF	TGTGCCAGCTCGGGCGGAAGGGGAGGACTTAACTATGGCTACACCTTC
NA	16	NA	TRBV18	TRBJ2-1	CASSPEEETGNNEQFF	TGTGCCAGCTCACCAGAGGAGGAAACAGGGAACAATGAGCAGTTCTTC
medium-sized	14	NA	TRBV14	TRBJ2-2	CASSRDWNTGELFF	TGTGCCAGCAGCCGGGACTGGAACACCGGGGAGCTGTTTTTT
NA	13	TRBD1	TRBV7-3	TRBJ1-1	CASSSTGGSEAFF	TGTGCCAGCAGCTCAACAGGGGGCTCTGAAGCTTTCTTT
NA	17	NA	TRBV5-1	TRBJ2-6	CASSLSLGGSGANVLTF	TGCGCCAGCAGCTTGAGTTTAGGGGGCTCTGGGGCCAACGTCCTGACTTTC
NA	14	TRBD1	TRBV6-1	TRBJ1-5	CASKGQYSNQPQHF	TGTGCCAGCAAGGGACAGTATAGCAATCAGCCCCAGCATTTT
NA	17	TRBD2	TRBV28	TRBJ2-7	CASSLRLAGIFSYEQYF	TGTGCCAGCAGTTTACGCCTAGCGGGGATCTTCTCCTACGAGCAGTACTTC